The entry below gives a single TCR beta chain sequence along with its context. Its matching antigen is unknown. Trimming took 8 bases from V and 4 from J, leaving 11 bases between them. The germline CDR1 and CDR2 sequences are SNHLY and FYNNEI. The CDR3 covers 12 residues. The data stem from a study of cytomegalovirus exposure and HLA in healthy donors. Regarding the study as a whole: Diagnosis of cytomegalovirus status made by the classifier reportedly showed high specificity and sensitivity. Common viral pathogens were later found to be apparently linked to several of the most significant clusters. Highly shared variants forming one cluster were likely a sequencing artifact.

The study ran its PCR with 60 Vbeta and 13 Jbeta primers. Repertoires were generated with immunoSEQ multiplex PCR, while TCRdb's copy carries only in-frame clones and drops some. The sample lists around 210,000 clones, roughly 81% seen once, with 0.2% to 0.25% in the top ten. The clonotype comes from a girl aged 2 to 9 in good health and CMV-seronegative. The chain has TRBV2 and TRBJ1-2, with D maybe TRBD1 (6 bases). The specimen sequenced was PBMCs. The CDR3 is CASLGQIYGYTF. DNA for the CDR3: TGTGCCAGCCTAGGACAGATCTATGGCTACACCTTC.